This T cell receptor (beta chain) was documented in a study of PD-L1 blockade in urothelial cancer. Looking at the study overall: Males with urothelial cancer arising in the bladder constituted about 85% of the roughly 30 patients.

Study results and caveats: Larger 3-week expansion of tumor-associated blood clones was seen in durable-benefit patients. Prediction of better survival came from below-median pretreatment blood TCR clonality.

TCRdb keeps only in-frame clones here, not all; method: immunoSEQ multiplex PCR. The data contain 66,000 or so clones, roughly 90% of them singletons. This clone has a single count. The antigen is undetermined. Time point noted: peripheral blood 6 weeks after treatment start. Between 1 and 8 samples per patient were obtained, pretreatment and on-treatment. With 0 bases removed from V and 4 bases from J, the gap between germline ends came to 16 bases. From germline, CDR1 is SGDLS and CDR2 YYNGEE. The CDR3 loop spans 16 amino acids. This clonotype originated in a man in his sixties with urothelial cancer. The material was PBMCs, obtained around atezolizumab (anti-PD-L1) treatment. The chain is built from TRBV9 and TRBJ1-1; the D is unclear. Here the CDR3 DNA reads TGTGCCAGCAGCGTAGACTCCGGACCTCGGGGCACTGAAGCTTTCTTT. Amino acid sequence: CASSVDSGPRGTEAFF.